This T cell receptor beta chain stems from a study of T-cell memory formation after mild COVID-19 (dated by TCRdb to the early 2020s). General notes on the study: TCR sequence clusters from the two donors were found to be largely donor specific. Longitudinal TCRalpha and TCRbeta repertoire sequencing tracked T-cell clones expanding and contracting after mild COVID-19 in a couple of donors. Two young, previously healthy adult volunteers made up the cohort, one male and one female. What the study reported, not specific to this receptor: Balanced CD4/CD8 phenotypes were observed for clones contracting from day 15 to 85, whereas a bias towards CD4+ was observed for a second wave of clones expanding from day 15 to 37. Only two mild cases were covered by the study, and larger cohorts that include severe cases with pre-infection samples were considered necessary. Contracting CD4+ clones were located mainly in the CM and EM memory subsets, whereas CD8+ clones were found to be enriched in EMRA. SARS-CoV-2 specificity of the second-wave clones peaking on day 37 was not confirmed. Some responding clones were detected in pre-infection memory, which suggested that pre-existing cross-reactive memory T cells had joined the SARS-CoV-2 response.

PBMCs were isolated by Ficoll-Paque density gradient centrifugation. This clonotype appeared a few times. Its binding antigen is unknown. Per-base quality was not reported, and no clone a single base away is much larger than it. From a lookup of the germline V gene, CDR1 and CDR2 are SNHLY and FYNNEI. The V end loses 6 bases and the J end loses 7 bases, and a stretch of 14 bases separates them. The CDR3, from cysteine to phenylalanine, totals 13 residues. The retained sequence is limited to the CDR3, 39 bases, with the frame set at the first base. The sequencer was an Illumina NovaSeq 6000. TCRalpha and TCRbeta cDNA libraries were built by 5'RACE with constant-segment primers, adding sample barcodes and unique molecular identifiers. Trizol reagent was used to extract RNA from every sample. Amplification of the libraries took two PCR steps, and the second step added a second sample barcode plus Illumina TruSeq adapters. Sequencing of the libraries was done on an Illumina NovaSeq, producing 2 x 150 bp paired-end reads. The original pipeline was this. Reads were demultiplexed and collapsed into UMI-guided consensus sequences with migec v1.2.7. With mixcr v2.1.11, UMI consensuses were aligned to TRA and TRB V and J templates and assembled into clonotypes. Clonotypes were classified as expanded or contracted when called significant by both edgeR and NoisET, with noise models trained on biological replicates. For edgeR calls, the cutoffs were a false discovery rate-adjusted p below 0.01 and a log2 fold-change threshold of 1. As an exploratory analysis of dynamics, max-normalized trajectories of the 1000 most abundant clonotypes were examined by PCA with hierarchical clustering. Separately sequenced CD4+ and CD8+ repertoires were used to assign a CD4 or CD8 phenotype to each responding clone. Through fastp at Q25 and MiXCR, TCRdb rebuilt clones from the public reads, retaining in-frame beta chains. Records with the same CDR3 protein are collapsed into one entry carrying the most frequent genes and DNA. The V and J calls come from TCRdb's annotation, not from the publication. The sample table lists some 300,000 distinct CDR3 sequences, 20% to 25% of them with a count of one. The ten largest clones add up to roughly 21% of the sample.

Sequenced input: PBMCs or a T cell subset sorted from them (not recorded which). The origin of this receptor is a man between 18 and 29 years old who had mild COVID-19 (a few samples of this study predate the infection). The sample titles of this study are shuffled in the database, so cell type and time point are left out; the donor was told from shared clones. The rearrangement joined TRBV2 to TRBJ2-3; 5 matching bases give a weak D call of TRBD2. The CDR3: CASSYLERHTQYF. The DNA sequence reads TGTGCCAGCAGCTACCTCGAGCGGCATACGCAGTATTTT.